The 14 T cell receptor beta chains listed next were all sequenced from one sample in a study of T cells in women clearing cervical HPV infection. Libraries were prepared by immunoSEQ multiplex PCR; TCRdb keeps only in-frame clonotypes and omits some of them. The sample holds around 30,000 clones. Material: blood buffy coat. The receptors were sampled from a woman between 18 and 69 years old with a cervical HPV16 infection that either progressed to CIN3+ or cleared (not recorded which).

Of note for this clone: The read ends 3 residues early relative to the CDR3; the germline J gene fills the gap. This rearrangement joins TRBV12-3 or TRBV12-4 to TRBJ1-2; perhaps TRBD1 as D (6 bases). CDR3 length: 14 amino acids. Partial CDR3 DNA: TGTGCCAGCAGTCCCGGACAGTTCTCCTACGAC. This sequence encodes CASSPGQFSYD. The whole CDR3 protein reads CASSPGQFSYDYTF.

A note on this clone: The read finishes 3 residues shy of the CDR3 end, and the germline J gene is used to complete it. This chain joins TRBV5-6 and TRBJ1-1; the D gene is possibly TRBD1 (6 bases). Germline V gives CDR1 SGHDT, CDR2 YYEEEE. Trimming pared 6 bases from V and 1 base from J, leaving 16 bases between. The CDR3 loop spans 15 amino acids. The part of the CDR3 DNA that was read is TGTGCCAGCAACAACCGCGACAGGAGGAACACTGAA. It translates to CASNNRDRRNTE. In full, the CDR3 reads CASNNRDRRNTEAFF.

Concerning this clone itself: Read data end 3 residues before the CDR3 end; the end is taken from the germline J gene. The chain has TRBV5-1 and TRBJ1-1; D is undetermined. The CDR3 contains 15 residues. Germline V gene data show CDR1 as SGHRS and CDR2 as YFSETQ. The germline V and J ends were trimmed by 0 bases and 4 bases, with 13 bases remaining between them. The covered CDR3 bases are TGCGCCAGCAGCTTGGCCGCGGCGTCGGCCACTGAA. Protein product: CASSLAAASATE. The whole CDR3 protein is CASSLAAASATEAFF.

In regard to this clone: The missing CDR3 end, 3 residues past where the read stops, is filled in from the germline J gene. The V call is TRBV5-4, the J call TRBJ2-5, with 13 bases aligning to TRBD2. The CDR3 contains 16 residues. V shed 2 bases, J shed 2 bases, and the junction held 3 bases outside the gene matches. The germline CDR1 and CDR2 sequences are SGHNT and YYREEE (reference sequence). CDR3 loop: CASSLRLAGGQETQYF. The part of the CDR3 DNA that was read is TGTGCCAGCAGCTTACGACTAGCGGGGGGACAAGAGACC. Full variable domain (remainder filled in from reference TRBV5-4 and TRBJ2-5): ETGVTQSPTHLIKTRGQQVTLRCSSQSGHNTVSWYQQALGQGPQFIFQYYREEENGRGNFPPRFSGLQFPNYSSELNVNALELDDSALYLCASSLRLAGGQETQYFGPGTRLLVL.

In the case of this clone: The read terminates 3 residues ahead of where the CDR3 ends, so the germline J gene completes it. The rearrangement links TRBV2 to TRBJ2-3; D possibly corresponds to TRBD2 (6 bases). Per the germline V gene, CDR1 is SNHLY and CDR2 is FYNNEI. This CDR3 has 15 residues. The CDR3 spells CASSGPGLSNQPQYF. The DNA read from the CDR3 is TGTGCCAGCAGTGGACCGGGACTGAGCAATCAGCCG.

The CDR3 loop is CAGGTPRTDTQYF. The part of the CDR3 DNA that was read is TGTGCCGGGGGGACTCCACGCACAGATACG. The chain uses TRBV2 and TRBJ2-3; D is perhaps TRBD2 (6 bases). The read terminates 3 residues ahead of where the CDR3 ends, so the germline J gene completes it. Germline loops: CDR1 SNHLY, CDR2 FYNNEI. The germline V and J ends were trimmed by 11 bases and 1 base, with 13 bases remaining between them. This CDR3 has 13 residues.

Points on this clone: The read stops 3 residues short of the end of the CDR3; the missing end is completed from the germline J gene. The chain employs TRBV2 and TRBJ1-2, with D possibly matching TRBD1 (5 bases). The CDR3 spans 14 residues. Trimming took 6 bases from V and 2 from J, leaving 13 bases between them. Germline V lookup: CDR1 SNHLY, CDR2 FYNNEI. The sequenced part of the CDR3 DNA is TGTGCCAGCAGACCCAGGGAGGGAAACTATGGC. Its protein is CASRPREGNYG. The CDR3 as a whole reads CASRPREGNYGYTF. The variable domain in full, with the rest retrieved from reference TRBV2 and TRBJ1-2, is EPEVTQTPSHQVTQMGQEVILRCVPISNHLYFYWYRQILGQKVEFLVSFYNNEISEKSEIFDDQFSVERPDGSNFTLKIRSTKLEDSAMYFCASRPREGNYGYTFGSGTRLTVV.

With regard to this clone: Read coverage stops 3 residues before the CDR3 terminus; the germline J gene supplies the remainder. The V call is TRBV7-4, the J call TRBJ1-2; the D gene is possibly TRBD1 (6 bases). The CDR3 runs 13 residues. The germline V gene has CDR1 SGHVT and CDR2 SQSDAQ. CDR3 sequence: CASSPRGRKGYTF. CDR3 DNA, as far as it was read: TGTGCCAGCAGCCCCAGGGGAAGGAAAGGC.

Comments on this clone: With the read ending 3 residues before the CDR3 end, the germline J gene is used to fill in that end. The genes are TRBV12-5 and TRBJ2-7; the D is unclear. There are 13 residues in the CDR3. V was cut by 0 bases and J by 6 bases, with 9 bases left in between. The germline gives CDR1 LGHNT, CDR2 FRNRAP. The CDR3 is CASGLVGLGEQYF. The DNA read from the CDR3 is TGTGCTAGTGGTTTGGTTGGGCTTGGCGAG.

Concerning this clone itself: The CDR3 goes on 3 residues after the read ends, and that part is filled in from the germline J gene. The chain joins TRBV30 to TRBJ2-2; maybe TRBD1 (5 bases). Germline-derived CDR1 and CDR2 are GTSNPN and SVGIG (reference sequence). The CDR3 runs to 13 residues. CDR3 DNA (partial): TGTGCCTGGAGCGACAGTTCAGATGAAAAG. It translates to CAWSDSSDEK. Given in full, the CDR3 is CAWSDSSDEKLFF.

Note on this clone: From the germline J gene comes the end of the CDR3, since the read stops 3 residues before it. The V and J genes are TRBV2 and TRBJ2-3; tentatively, D is TRBD2 (5 bases). The V gene's germline CDR1 is SNHLY and CDR2 FYNNEI. This CDR3 region has 13 residues. CDR3 protein: CASSVEGIETQYF. The sequenced CDR3 bases are TGTGCCAGCAGTGTTGAGGGCATCGAGACG. The full variable domain, in which reference TRBV2 and TRBJ2-3 provide the parts outside the CDR3, is EPEVTQTPSHQVTQMGQEVILRCVPISNHLYFYWYRQILGQKVEFLVSFYNNEISEKSEIFDDQFSVERPDGSNFTLKIRSTKLEDSAMYFCASSVEGIETQYFGPGTRLTVL.

Concerning this clone itself: The sequence runs out 3 residues before the end of the CDR3; the remainder is reconstructed from the germline J gene. The chain employs TRBV5-4 and TRBJ2-3, with D possibly matching TRBD2 (5 bases). Per germline, CDR1 SGHNT and CDR2 YYREEE (reference sequence). CDR3 size: 15 residues. The sequenced CDR3 bases are TGTGCCAGCAGCTTGGGTCCGGGGAAGGGAGAGACG. Translation gives CASSLGPGKGET. In full, the CDR3 reads CASSLGPGKGETQYF.

A word on this clone: The CDR3 end lies 3 residues beyond the end of the read and is filled in from the germline J gene. The rearrangement links TRBV7-2 to TRBJ1-2; tentative D call: TRBD1 (6 bases). V lost 4 bases, J lost 1 base, and 10 bases lay in between. This CDR3 contains 14 residues. CDR1 and CDR2 from the germline V gene are SGHTA and FQGNSA. The CDR3 loop reads CASSSPRGNYGYTF. Incomplete CDR3 DNA: TGTGCCAGCAGCTCCCCCAGGGGTAACTATGGC.

Comments on this clone: One end of the junction fails to match germline, which may point to a read error. The read falls 3 residues short of the CDR3 end, and the missing part is taken from the germline J gene. The chain is built from TRBV10-3 and TRBJ2-3; 7 bases are shared with TRBD1. CDR3 length equals 17 residues. The V gene's germline CDR1 is ENHRY and CDR2 SYGVKD. The CDR3 sequence: CAISDPYRTGVAETQYF. CDR3 DNA, as far as it was read: TGTGCCATCAGTGACCCTTACCGCACAGGGGTGGCAGAGACG.